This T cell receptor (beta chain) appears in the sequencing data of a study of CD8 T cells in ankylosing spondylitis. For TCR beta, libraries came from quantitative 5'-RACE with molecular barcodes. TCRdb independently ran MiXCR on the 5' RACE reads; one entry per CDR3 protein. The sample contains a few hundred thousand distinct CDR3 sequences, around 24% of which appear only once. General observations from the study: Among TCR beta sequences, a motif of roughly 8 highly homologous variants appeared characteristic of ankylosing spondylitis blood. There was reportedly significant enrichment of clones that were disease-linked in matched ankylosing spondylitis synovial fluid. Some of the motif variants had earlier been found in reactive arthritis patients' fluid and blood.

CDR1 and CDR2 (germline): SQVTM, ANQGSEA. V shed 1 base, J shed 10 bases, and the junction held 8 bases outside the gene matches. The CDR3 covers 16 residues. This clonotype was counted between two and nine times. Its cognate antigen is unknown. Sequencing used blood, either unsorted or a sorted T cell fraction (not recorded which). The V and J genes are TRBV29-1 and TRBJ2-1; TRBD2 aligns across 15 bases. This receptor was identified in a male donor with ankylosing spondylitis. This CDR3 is CSVEGPRTSGRAEQFF. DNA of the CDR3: TGCAGCGTTGAAGGCCCACGGACTAGCGGGAGGGCCGAGCAGTTCTTC.